Reported below is one TCR beta chain. The data belong to a study of blood T cell repertoires in COVID-19. Germline CDR1 SNHLY, CDR2 FYNNEI. The ends lost 6 bases at V and 3 bases at J; junction bases unmatched: 7. The CDR3 has 15 residues. TCRdb keeps only in-frame clones here, not all; method: immunoSEQ multiplex PCR. The sample yields about 280,000 clones, around 87% seen once. The J gene is TRBJ2-7, the V gene TRBV2; 11 nucleotides agree with TRBD2. The TCR sequence derives from a young woman with acute COVID-19. Sequenced input: PBMCs or T cells enriched from blood (not recorded which). CDR3 region: CASSRGLAGGYEQYF. The DNA of the CDR3 is TGTGCCAGCAGCCGAGGGCTAGCGGGGGGCTACGAGCAGTACTTC. Drawing the rest from reference TRBV2 and TRBJ2-7, the complete variable domain is EPEVTQTPSHQVTQMGQEVILRCVPISNHLYFYWYRQILGQKVEFLVSFYNNEISEKSEIFDDQFSVERPDGSNFTLKIRSTKLEDSAMYFCASSRGLAGGYEQYFGPGTRLTVT.